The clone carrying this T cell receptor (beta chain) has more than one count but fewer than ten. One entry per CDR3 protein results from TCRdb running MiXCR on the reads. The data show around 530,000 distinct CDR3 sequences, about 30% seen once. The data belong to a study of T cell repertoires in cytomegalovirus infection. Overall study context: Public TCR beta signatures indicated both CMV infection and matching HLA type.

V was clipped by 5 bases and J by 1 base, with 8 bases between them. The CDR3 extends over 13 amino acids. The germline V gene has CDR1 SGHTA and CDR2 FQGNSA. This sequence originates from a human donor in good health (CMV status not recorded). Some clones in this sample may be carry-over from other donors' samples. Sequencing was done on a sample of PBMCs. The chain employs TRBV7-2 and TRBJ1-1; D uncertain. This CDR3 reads CASSTPENTEAFF. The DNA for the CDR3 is TGTGCCAGCAGCACCCCAGAGAACACTGAAGCTTTCTTT.